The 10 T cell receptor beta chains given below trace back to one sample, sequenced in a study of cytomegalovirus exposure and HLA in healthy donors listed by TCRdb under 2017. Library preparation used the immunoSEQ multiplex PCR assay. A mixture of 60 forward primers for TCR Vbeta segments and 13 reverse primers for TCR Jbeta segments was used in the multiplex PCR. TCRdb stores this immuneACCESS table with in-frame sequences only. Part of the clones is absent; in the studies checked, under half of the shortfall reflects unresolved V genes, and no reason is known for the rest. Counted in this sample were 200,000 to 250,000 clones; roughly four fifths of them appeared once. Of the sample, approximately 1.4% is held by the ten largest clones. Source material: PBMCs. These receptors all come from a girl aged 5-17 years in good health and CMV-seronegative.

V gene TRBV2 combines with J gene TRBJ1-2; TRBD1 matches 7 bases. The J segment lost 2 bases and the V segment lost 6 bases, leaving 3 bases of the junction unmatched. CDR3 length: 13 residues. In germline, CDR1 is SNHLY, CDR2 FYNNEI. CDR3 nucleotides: TGTGCCAGCAGACACAGGGGAAACTATGGCTACACCTTC. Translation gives CASRHRGNYGYTF.

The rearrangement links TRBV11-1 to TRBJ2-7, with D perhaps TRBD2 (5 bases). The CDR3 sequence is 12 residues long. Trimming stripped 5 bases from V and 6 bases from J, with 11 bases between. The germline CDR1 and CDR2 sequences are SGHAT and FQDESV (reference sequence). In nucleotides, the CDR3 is TGTGCCAGCAGCCGTTGGGAGCGCGAGCAGTACTTC. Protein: CASSRWEREQYF.

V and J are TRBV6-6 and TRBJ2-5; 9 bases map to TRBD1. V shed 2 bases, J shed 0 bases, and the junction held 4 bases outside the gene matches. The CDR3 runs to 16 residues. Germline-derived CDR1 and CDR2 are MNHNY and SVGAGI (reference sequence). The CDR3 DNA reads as TGTGCCAGCAGTTACGGACAGGGGAGGCACCAAGAGACCCAGTACTTC. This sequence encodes CASSYGQGRHQETQYF.

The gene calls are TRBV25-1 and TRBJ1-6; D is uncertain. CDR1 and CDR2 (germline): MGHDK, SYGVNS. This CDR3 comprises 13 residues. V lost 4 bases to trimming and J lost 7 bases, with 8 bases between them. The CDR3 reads CASSGVSNSPLHF. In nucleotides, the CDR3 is TGTGCCAGCAGTGGAGTCTCGAATTCACCCCTCCACTTT.

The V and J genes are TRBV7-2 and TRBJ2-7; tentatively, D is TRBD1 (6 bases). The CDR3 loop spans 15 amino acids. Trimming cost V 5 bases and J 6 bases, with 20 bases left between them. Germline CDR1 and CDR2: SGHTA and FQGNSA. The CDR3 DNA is TGTGCCAGCAGCCAAAGCCAGGGGAAACTCTCCGAGCAGTACTTC. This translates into CASSQSQGKLSEQYF.

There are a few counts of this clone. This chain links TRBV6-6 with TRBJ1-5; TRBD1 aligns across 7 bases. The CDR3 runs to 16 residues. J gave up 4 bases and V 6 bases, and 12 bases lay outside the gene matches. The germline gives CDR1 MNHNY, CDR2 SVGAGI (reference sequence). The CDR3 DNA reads TGTGCCAGCAGCTCCCCCAACAGGGGTAGAAATCAGCCCCAGCATTTT. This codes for CASSSPNRGRNQPQHF.

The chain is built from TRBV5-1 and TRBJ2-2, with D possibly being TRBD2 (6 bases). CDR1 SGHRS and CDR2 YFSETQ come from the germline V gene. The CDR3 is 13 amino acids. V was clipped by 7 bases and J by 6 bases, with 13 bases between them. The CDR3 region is CASGGLSPGELFF. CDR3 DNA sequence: TGCGCCAGCGGAGGACTATCGCCCGGGGAGCTGTTTTTT.

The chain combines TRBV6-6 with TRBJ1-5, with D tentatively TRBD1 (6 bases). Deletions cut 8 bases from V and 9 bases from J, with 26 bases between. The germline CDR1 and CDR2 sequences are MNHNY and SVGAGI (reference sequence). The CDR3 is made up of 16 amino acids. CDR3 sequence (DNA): TGTGCCAGCGGCTATGGGGCAGGGGAAAAGATCAGGCCCCAGCATTTT. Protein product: CASGYGAGEKIRPQHF.

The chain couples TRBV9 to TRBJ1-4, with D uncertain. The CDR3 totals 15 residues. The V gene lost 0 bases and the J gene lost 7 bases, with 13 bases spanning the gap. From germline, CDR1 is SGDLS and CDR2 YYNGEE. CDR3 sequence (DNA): TGTGCCAGCAGCGTAGATGGGCTCAACACTGAAAAACTGTTTTTT. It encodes CASSVDGLNTEKLFF.

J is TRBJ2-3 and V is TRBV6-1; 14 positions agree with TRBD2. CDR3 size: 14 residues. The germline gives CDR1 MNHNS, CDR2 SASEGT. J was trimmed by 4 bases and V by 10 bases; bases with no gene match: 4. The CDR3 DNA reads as TGTGCCATCCAGGGACTAGCGGGAGCAGATACGCAGTATTTT. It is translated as CAIQGLAGADTQYF.